This paragraph covers one TCR beta chain sequence. The data were taken from a study of blood T cell repertoires in COVID-19. Study information: The United States, Italy and Spain supplied acute and convalescent COVID-19 samples. PBMCs, B-cell-depleted T cells, or T cells provided the cDNA or gDNA that made up the material.

In the original processing: Researchers report that nucleated cell counts were estimated from reference gene primer amplification. Repertoires were generated with immunoSEQ multiplex PCR, while TCRdb's copy carries only in-frame clones and drops some. The V and J calls and clone size are taken from that table; D and trimming were inferred from the DNA. The sample has some 94,000 clones, approximately 90% seen once; the top ten hold just over 15%. This receptor was identified in a human donor in a cohort sampled during active COVID-19. The specimen was peripheral blood.

CDR3 DNA sequence: TGTGCCAGTAGTATAGAAGCGGGGTCCTACAATGAGCAGTTCTTC. Translation gives CASSIEAGSYNEQFF. This chain connects TRBV19 to TRBJ2-1; 7 bases agree with TRBD2. There are 15 residues in the CDR3. Trimming at V came to 0 bases and at J to 1 base, leaving 0 bases not matched to a gene. Per the germline V gene, CDR1 is LNHDA and CDR2 is SQIVND (reference sequence).